These T cell receptor beta chains were read from a single sample in a study of shared clonotypes between healthy human individuals. The protocol was immunoSEQ multiplex PCR, while the TCRdb copy is restricted to in-frame clones and leaves out a portion. The table shows 2 million to 2.5 million clones, with 80% to 95% occurring only once. The sample consisted of naive CD4+ T cells from PBMCs. These receptor sequences come from a man younger than 35 in good health. Some clones in this sample may be carry-over from other donors' samples. Each CDR3 is given with its conserved first and last residue. The D gene is left open where the match is weak. Expanded clones get a size class; other rows say once, few or many, or leave the size out.

V	J	D	size	DNA	CDR3
TRBV6-5	TRBJ2-2	-	-	TGTGCCATCCGGAGGGGCACCGGGGAGCTGTTTTTT	CAIRRGTGELFF
TRBV4-3	TRBJ2-1	TRBD2	-	TGCGCCAGCAGTCCCGGGACTAGCGGGAGGCCGGCCTTCAATGAGCAGTTCTTC	CASSPGTSGRPAFNEQFF
TRBV4-3	TRBJ1-2	-	-	TGCGCCAGCAGCCAAGGCAGGGGAGGCTATGGCTACACCTTC	CASSQGRGGYGYTF
TRBV5-1	TRBJ2-1	TRBD2	-	TGCGCCAGCAGCTTGTATGGGGACTATACTTACAATGAGCAGTTCTTC	CASSLYGDYTYNEQFF
TRBV5-1	TRBJ2-5	TRBD2	-	TGCGCCAGCAGCTTGGGAACTAGCGGGAGTTTGGAGACCCAGTACTTC	CASSLGTSGSLETQYF
TRBV4-1	TRBJ2-1	-	-	TGCGCCAGTTCAGCCAGGGTCTCAAATGAGCAGTTCTTC	CASSARVSNEQFF
TRBV10-3	TRBJ1-3	-	-	TGTGCCATCATGCCTAGTTGGCGGGACACCATATATTTT	CAIMPSWRDTIYF
TRBV7-9	TRBJ2-1	TRBD2	-	TGTGCCAGCAGCTTAGCAAGGAGCGGGAGGGCTAGCTCCTACAATGAGCAGTTCTTC	CASSLARSGRASSYNEQFF
TRBV19	TRBJ2-1	-	-	TGTGCCAGTAGATTGCTAGGGTACAATGAGCAGTTCTTC	CASRLLGYNEQFF
TRBV11-2	TRBJ1-2	-	-	TGTGCCAGCAGCTTGGCGGGAAACGGCTACACCTTC	CASSLAGNGYTF
TRBV6-1	TRBJ1-2	-	-	TGTGCCAGCAGGGATGGCCTCTATGGCTACACCTTC	CASRDGLYGYTF
TRBV2	TRBJ1-4	-	-	TGTGCCAGCAGTGGAGGGGGTGGAAAACTGTTTTTT	CASSGGGGKLFF
TRBV6-6	TRBJ1-3	-	-	TGTGCCAGCAGTTACTCGAGTTCTTACTCTGGAAACACCATATATTTT	CASSYSSSYSGNTIYF
TRBV6-5	TRBJ2-2	-	-	TGTGCCAGCAGCCCCCGGACGGGGACCGGGGAGCTGTTTTTT	CASSPRTGTGELFF
TRBV11-3	TRBJ2-6	-	-	TGTGCCAGCACCAAAGGCCGCTCTGGGGCCAACGTCCTGACTTTC	CASTKGRSGANVLTF
TRBV6-6	TRBJ2-7	TRBD2	once	TGTGCCAGCTGGGGCACTAGCGGGATTCCCTACGAGCAGTACTTC	CASWGTSGIPYEQYF
TRBV7-9	TRBJ1-2	-	-	TGTGCCAGCAGCGCCGCACAGGGCAACTATGGCTACACCTTC	CASSAAQGNYGYTF
TRBV7-9	TRBJ2-5	-	once	TGTGCCAGCACCCCTCAGCCGCCGGGAGAGACCCAGTACTTC	CASTPQPPGETQYF
TRBV5-3	TRBJ2-2	TRBD2	-	TGTGCCAGCCAACATACCGGGACTAGTACCGGGGAGCTGTTTTTT	CASQHTGTSTGELFF
TRBV7-7	TRBJ2-2	-	-	TGTGCCAGCAGCCAGAGGAGGCAGGGCACCGGGGAGCTGTTTTTT	CASSQRRQGTGELFF
TRBV7-2	TRBJ2-7	-	-	TGTGCCAGCAACAAGGGCGTGTCCTACGAGCAGTACTTC	CASNKGVSYEQYF
TRBV9	TRBJ2-2	-	once	TGTGCCAGCAGCGTAGTGGGGGGACAAAACACCGGGGAGCTGTTTTTT	CASSVVGGQNTGELFF
TRBV23-1	TRBJ2-5	-	-	TGCGCCAGCAGTCAATCGGCGGCCCAAGGGGAAGAGACCCAGTACTTC	CASSQSAAQGEETQYF
TRBV5-1	TRBJ2-7	-	once	TGCGCCAGCAGCTGGGGACCGACGAGCTCCTACGAGCAGTACTTC	CASSWGPTSSYEQYF
TRBV6-1	TRBJ2-7	TRBD2	-	TGTGCCAGCTGGCGAGCGGGAGGTGACGAGCAGTACTTC	CASWRAGGDEQYF
TRBV28	TRBJ1-4	-	-	TGTGCCAGCAGTTTACTTGGTTCCAGTAATGAAAAACTGTTTTTT	CASSLLGSSNEKLFF
TRBV28	TRBJ2-2	-	-	TGTGCCAGCAGTTTCATCAGCGCAGACGGGGAGCTGTTTTTT	CASSFISADGELFF
TRBV5-1	TRBJ2-7	-	-	TGCGCCAGCAGAGGGGACTCCAGTTCGTCCTACGAGCAGTACTTC	CASRGDSSSSYEQYF
TRBV5-1	TRBJ1-4	-	-	TGCGCCAGCAGCTTGGCCTCTGATGAAAAACTGTTTTTT	CASSLASDEKLFF
TRBV7-9	TRBJ1-4	-	-	TGTGCCAGCAGCTTCTTCTCAGGACAAGCAACTAATGAAAAACTGTTTTTT	CASSFFSGQATNEKLFF
TRBV5-1	TRBJ1-4	-	-	TGCGCCAGCAGTGGGGCGCCTAATGAAAAACTGTTTTTT	CASSGAPNEKLFF
TRBV5-1	TRBJ2-5	-	-	TGCGCCAGCAGCTTGGAAGGGAGAGAGACCCAGTACTTC	CASSLEGRETQYF
TRBV15	TRBJ1-4	-	-	TGTGCCACCAGCAGACAGGCAACTAATGAAAAACTGTTTTTT	CATSRQATNEKLFF
TRBV5-1	TRBJ2-5	TRBD2	-	TGCGCCAGCAGCCGGACCCCGGGAGGGGAGACCCAGTACTTC	CASSRTPGGETQYF
TRBV5-1	TRBJ2-3	TRBD2	-	TGCGCCAGCAGCTTGGGGTTAGCGGGAGGGGATACGCAGTATTTT	CASSLGLAGGDTQYF
TRBV7-2	TRBJ1-4	-	-	TGTGCCAGCAGCCGGGGACGGGTTAATGAAAAACTGTTTTTT	CASSRGRVNEKLFF
TRBV10-2	TRBJ2-5	TRBD1	-	TGCGCCAGCAGCGAAGGACAGGGGTGGGCCCAGTACTTC	CASSEGQGWAQYF
TRBV28	TRBJ2-5	TRBD2	-	TGTGCCAGCAGCCCGGAAAGCCTCGGGGGGGAGACCCAGTACTTC	CASSPESLGGETQYF
TRBV11-3	TRBJ2-2	-	few	TGTGCCAGCAGCTCGACAGTGAACACCGGGGAGCTGTTTTTT	CASSSTVNTGELFF
TRBV6-1	TRBJ1-2	-	-	TGTGCCAGCAGTGAAGGGCGGGGTTGGGGTGGTGGCTACACCTTC	CASSEGRGWGGGYTF
TRBV6-1	TRBJ2-7	TRBD2	-	TGTGCCAGCAGTGAAGCCCTTAGCGGGAGCTCCTACGAGCAGTACTTC	CASSEALSGSSYEQYF